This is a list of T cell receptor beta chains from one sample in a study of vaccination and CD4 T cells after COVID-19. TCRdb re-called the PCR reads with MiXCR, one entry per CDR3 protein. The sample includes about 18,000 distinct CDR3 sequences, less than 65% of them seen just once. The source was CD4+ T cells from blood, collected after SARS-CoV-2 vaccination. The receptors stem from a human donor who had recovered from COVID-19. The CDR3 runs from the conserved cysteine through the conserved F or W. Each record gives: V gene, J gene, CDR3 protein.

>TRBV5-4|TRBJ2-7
CASSPRLAGGQEQYF
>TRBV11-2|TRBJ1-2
CASSLISRDGYTF
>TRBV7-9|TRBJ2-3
CASRSTSGRAHTQYF
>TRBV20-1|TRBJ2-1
CSACGWREPNNEQFF
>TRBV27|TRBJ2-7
CASSLKGFYYEQYF
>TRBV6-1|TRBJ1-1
CASSEVGWGGTEAFF
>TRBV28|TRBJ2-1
CASRNFGMRFF
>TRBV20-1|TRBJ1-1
CSAARDRNTEAFF
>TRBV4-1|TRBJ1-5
CASSQYPPQPQHF
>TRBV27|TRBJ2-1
CASRLAGIGDEQFF
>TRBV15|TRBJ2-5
CATSRVLRGSQETQYF
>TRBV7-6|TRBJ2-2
CASTRQERTGELFF
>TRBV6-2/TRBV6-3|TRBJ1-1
CASSLNLFNTEAFF
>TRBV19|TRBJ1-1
CASSNRDTEAFF
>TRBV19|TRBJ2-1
CASSTGLGFEQFF
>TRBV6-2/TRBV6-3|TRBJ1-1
CASSYSGRTGGTEAFF
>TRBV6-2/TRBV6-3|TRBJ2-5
CASSYDRLAGGHAKETQYF
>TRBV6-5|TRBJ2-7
CASSYFGGQDEQYF
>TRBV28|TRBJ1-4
CASSSAAGEGNEKLFF
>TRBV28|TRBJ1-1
CASTVSGQGEAFF
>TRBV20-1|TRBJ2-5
CSTDGSIWEETQYF
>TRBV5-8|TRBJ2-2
CASSLLGNTGELFF
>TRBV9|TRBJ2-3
CASSVVSSQTDTQYF
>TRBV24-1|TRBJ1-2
CATSVTDRYGYTF
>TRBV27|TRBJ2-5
CASSFSSGQQETQYF
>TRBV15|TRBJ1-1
CATSRDWGVGTEAFF
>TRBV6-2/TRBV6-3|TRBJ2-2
CASDGPGQGSFFRTGELFF
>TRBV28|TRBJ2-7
CASISRDRVGEQYF
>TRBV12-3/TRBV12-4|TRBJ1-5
CASSYGGNQPQHF
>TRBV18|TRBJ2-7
CASSLTSGSYEQYF
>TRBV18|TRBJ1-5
CASSPGTGYQPQHF
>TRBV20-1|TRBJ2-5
CSARGTSGGFGGTQYF